Below, 10 T cell receptor beta chains from the same sample are listed, as sequenced in a study of CD8+CD57+ T cells in acquired aplastic anemia. Genomic DNA acted as the template from which TCR beta VDJ combination and CDR3 sequence profiling were carried out. TCRdb redid the calling of the reads with MiXCR, one entry per CDR3 protein. Seen here are roughly 500,000 distinct CDR3 sequences, approximately 32% observed once, and the top ten hold nearly 0.85%. The sequenced patients had an expansion of CD8+CD57+ cells seen by flow cytometry. Sequenced: sorted CD4+, CD8+, or CD8+CD57+ T cells (not recorded which) from PBMCs. The receptors derive from a human donor with aplastic anemia.

This chain links TRBV2 with TRBJ2-7; no clear D. The CDR3 extends over 13 amino acids. Between the trimmed V and J ends, which lost 8 bases and 5 bases, there was a span of 16 bases. Germline assignment: CDR1 SNHLY and CDR2 FYNNEI. CDR3 sequence reads: CASSPSPRNEQYF. For the CDR3, the DNA is TGTGCCAGCTCACCTTCGCCCCGAAACGAGCAGTACTTC.

This clonotype occurred many times. The chain employs TRBV20-1 and TRBJ2-7, with D possibly being TRBD2 (6 bases). Trimming took off 5 bases at V and 3 bases at J, with 11 bases between the two ends. The CDR3 is made up of 12 amino acids. Germline lookup yields CDR1 DFQATT and CDR2 SNEGSKA (reference sequence). The CDR3 DNA reads TGCAGTGCTTCTAGCGAGAACTACGAGCAGTACTTC. This gives the protein CSASSENYEQYF.

This clonotype was recorded many times. The chain links TRBV9 to TRBJ1-5; possible D gene TRBD1, 5 bases. Trimming left V 0 bases short and J 7 bases short, with 11 bases between. The length of the CDR3 is 14 residues. CDR1 is SGDLS, CDR2 YYNGEE, per germline. CDR3 amino acids: CASSVDPGRQPQHF. The CDR3 DNA follows: TGTGCCAGCAGCGTAGATCCAGGGCGCCAGCCCCAGCATTTT.

This clonotype was recorded many times. V is TRBV20-1 and J is TRBJ1-5; D might be TRBD1 (6 bases). Germline CDR1 and CDR2: DFQATT and SNEGSKA (reference sequence). The CDR3 sequence is 13 residues long. The germline V and J ends were trimmed by 3 bases and 9 bases, with 15 bases remaining between them. The CDR3 reads CSASEQGGWPQHF. For the CDR3, the DNA is TGCAGTGCTAGCGAACAGGGCGGTTGGCCCCAGCATTTT.

About this clonotype: A much larger clone differs from this one at a single base, so this may be a read error. V and J are TRBV20-1 and TRBJ1-2; no clear D. The V end lost 3 bases, the J end lost 3 bases, and 17 bases lay between the germline ends. The length of the CDR3 is 15 residues. Germline V gives CDR1 DFQATT, CDR2 SNEGSKA (reference sequence). The CDR3 region is CSASPPAGIHYGYTF. DNA for the CDR3: TGCAGTGCTAGTCCCCCGGCAGGAATACACTATGGCTACACCTTC.

This clonotype was recorded a few times. The chain carries TRBV3-1 and TRBJ1-5; D unresolved. This CDR3 contains 15 residues. Trimming left V 0 bases short and J 7 bases short, with 13 bases between. CDR1 LGHDT and CDR2 YNNKEL come from the germline V gene (reference sequence). The CDR3 bases are TGTGCCAGCAGCCAAGATAAAGGGCTTGGACAGCCCCAGCATTTT. Its protein product is CASSQDKGLGQPQHF. The whole variable domain, filled in from reference TRBV3-1 and TRBJ1-5, reads DTAVSQTPKYLVTQMGNDKSIKCEQNLGHDTMYWYKQDSKKFLKIMFSYNNKELIINETVPNRFSPKSPDKAHLNLHINSLELGDSAVYFCASSQDKGLGQPQHFGDGTRLSIL.

Turning to this clonotype: It is likely a read error, because the conserved phenylalanine at the end of the CDR3 is missing. The chain employs TRBV2 and TRBJ2-3, with 7 bases aligning to TRBD2. Germline trimming cut 6 bases from V and 4 bases from J; bases unmatched to any gene: 7. Germline CDR1 and CDR2: SNHLY and FYNNEI. The CDR3 totals 14 residues. The CDR3 coding sequence is TGTGCCAGCAGGGGCGGGAGAGGGCCAGATACGCAGTATTCT. This codes for CASRGGRGPDTQYS.

V usage is TRBV10-3 and J usage is TRBJ2-3, with 8 bases lining up with TRBD2. The V segment lost 10 bases and the J segment 3 bases; nucleotides outside the gene matches: 12. The CDR3 is made up of 15 amino acids. CDR1 is ENHRY and CDR2 is SYGVKD in the germline V gene. CDR3 residues: CASSPLVAGTDTQYF. In DNA, the CDR3 is TGTGCCAGCTCACCATTAGTAGCGGGGACAGATACGCAGTATTTT.

The chain links TRBV7-2 to TRBJ2-5; D gene unclear. The germline CDR1 and CDR2 sequences are SGHTA and FQGNSA. The CDR3 length is 14 residues. Between the trimmed V and J ends, which lost 1 base and 4 bases, there was a span of 10 bases. CDR3 coding DNA: TGTGCCAGCAGCTTAGTCCTGCGGCCAGAGACCCAGTACTTC. Protein: CASSLVLRPETQYF. Based on the CDR3 plus reference TRBV7-2 and TRBJ2-5, the full variable domain is GAGVSQSPSNKVTEKGKDVELRCDPISGHTALYWYRQSLGQGLEFLIYFQGNSAPDKSGLPSDRFSAERTGGSVSTLTIQRTQQEDSAVYLCASSLVLRPETQYFGPGTRLLVL.

The DNA of the CDR3 is TGCAGTGCTAGTGGGACTCACACACAAGAGACCCAGTACTTC. Its translation: CSASGTHTQETQYF. The gene calls are TRBV20-1 and TRBJ2-5; TRBD2 might be the D (6 bases). This CDR3 has 14 residues. CDR1 and CDR2 (germline): DFQATT, SNEGSKA (reference sequence). Trimming left V 3 bases short and J 2 bases short, with 13 bases between.